Detailed here is one TCR beta chain. These data come from a study of blood T cell repertoires in COVID-19. About the research overall: The study drew acute and convalescent COVID-19 samples from the United States, Italy and Spain. Sources were T cells, B-cell-depleted T cells, or PBMCs; the material itself was cDNA or gDNA.

Original analysis: How many nucleated cells were present was estimated from reference gene primer amplification. Repertoires were generated with immunoSEQ multiplex PCR, while TCRdb's copy carries only in-frame clones and drops some. The DNA was the basis for D and trimming; V, J and clone size are from that table. Found here are 65,000 to 95,000 clones, 70% to 90% of them singletons; the top ten hold less than 3%. J gave up 7 bases and V 4 bases, and 5 bases lay outside the gene matches. This CDR3 region has 14 residues. From germline, CDR1 is MRHNA and CDR2 SNTAGT. Sample: peripheral blood. V gene TRBV6-4 combines with J gene TRBJ2-1; 9 nucleotides match TRBD2. The sequence was collected from a man aged 70-80 years with active or convalescent COVID-19. The CDR3 loop is CASSAISGSNEQFF. The CDR3 region has the DNA TGTGCCAGCAGTGCTATTAGCGGGAGTAATGAGCAGTTCTTC.